The present TCR beta chain was sequenced within a study of T cell responses to AZD1222 COVID-19 vaccine. Study at large: The study pooled second doses at about 4 or about 12 weeks. Broader study findings: Distributed over spike, vaccine-associated CD4 TCRs predominated at 160-218 and 743-854. Samples come after the peak T cell response, not at day 14. At baseline, seropositivity was found in only six or seven AZD1222 recipients.

To note about this clone: Its specificity is unknown.

The assay was immunoSEQ multiplex PCR, and TCRdb's table has in-frame clones only and misses some. The top ten clones hold 1.4% to 1.5% of a sample with some 120,000 clones, roughly nine tenths of them seen once. The V gene end was trimmed by 6 bases and the J gene end by 6 bases; junction bases not matched to a gene: 4. This CDR3 comprises 12 residues. In germline, CDR1 is MNHNY, CDR2 SVGAGI (reference sequence). The TCR originated in an adult in good health. Sequenced material: peripheral blood, taken on day 0 of AZD1222 vaccination. The chain carries TRBV6-6 and TRBJ1-1; TRBD1 matches 7 bases. The CDR3 DNA sequence: TGTGCCAGCAGACAGGGGCTCCCTGAAGCTTTCTTT. This sequence encodes CASRQGLPEAFF.